The 9 T cell receptor beta chains below all came from one sample that was sequenced in a study of blood T cell repertoires in COVID-19. The data were produced by immunoSEQ multiplex PCR, yet TCRdb's version contains in-frame clones alone and is incomplete. Here the sample spans 140,000 or so clones, more than 60% being singletons. The sequencing sample was made of peripheral blood. The receptor source for this set is a woman aged 60-75 years with acute or convalescent COVID-19.

DNA of the CDR3: TGTGCCAGCAGCAGTGAGTTGATAAATGAAAAACTGTTTTTT. The encoded protein is CASSSELINEKLFF. The rearrangement joins TRBV7-9 to TRBJ1-4; D is ambiguous. The germline V and J ends were trimmed by 5 bases and 5 bases, with 12 bases remaining between them. In germline, CDR1 is SEHNR, CDR2 FQNEAQ (reference sequence). The CDR3 spans 14 residues.

This chain connects TRBV18 to TRBJ1-2, with TRBD1 identical over 12 bases. J gave up 0 bases and V 4 bases, and 0 bases lay outside the gene matches. The germline V gene encodes CDR1 KGHSH and CDR2 LQKENI. There are 15 residues in the CDR3. The CDR3 sequence is CASSRDRGPNYGYTF. CDR3 sequence (DNA): TGTGCCAGCTCACGGGACAGGGGGCCTAACTATGGCTACACCTTC.

The chain carries TRBV2 and TRBJ2-3; 9 positions match TRBD2. Germline values: CDR1 SNHLY, CDR2 FYNNEI. There are 16 residues in the CDR3. V lost 4 bases to trimming and J lost 4 bases; unmatched junction nucleotides: 9. This chain's CDR3 is CASSVGGRAWADTQYF. The CDR3 nucleotides read TGTGCCAGCAGTGTCGGCGGGAGGGCTTGGGCAGATACGCAGTATTTT.

V is TRBV10-3 and J is TRBJ2-7; the D is unclear. CDR3 length: 15 amino acids. Deletions cut 0 bases from V and 7 bases from J, with 16 bases between. Germline loops: CDR1 ENHRY, CDR2 SYGVKD. CDR3 protein: CAISESAREKREQYF. The CDR3 bases are TGTGCCATCAGTGAGTCGGCTAGAGAGAAAAGGGAGCAGTACTTC.

This clone came up once. The V call is TRBV29-1, the J call TRBJ2-7, with 8 bases that match TRBD1. Looked up from germline, CDR1 is SQVTM and CDR2 is ANQGSEA. This CDR3 has 14 amino acids. J gave up 2 bases and V 4 bases, and 7 bases lay outside the gene matches. The CDR3: CSVGSGQVTYEQYF. CDR3 nucleotides: TGCAGCGTTGGATCGGGACAGGTAACCTACGAGCAGTACTTC.

The rearrangement joins TRBV5-1 to TRBJ2-5; 7 bases line up with TRBD2. The V and J ends lost 6 bases and 0 bases, in that order; junction bases with no gene match: 5. Germline CDR1 and CDR2: SGHRS and YFSETQ. There are 14 residues in the CDR3. The CDR3 coding sequence is TGCGCCAGCACTACGGGGGGTTACCAAGAGACCCAGTACTTC. It encodes CASTTGGYQETQYF.

The chain combines TRBV6-7 with TRBJ2-1, with D maybe TRBD2 (6 bases). TRBV6-7 is an open reading frame, and its role is uncertain. V was trimmed by 6 bases and J by 1 base, leaving 16 bases between them. The CDR3 length is 16 residues. CDR3 DNA: TGTGCCAGCAGGTACCTTAGCGGTGCATCCTACAATGAGCAGTTCTTC. Protein product: CASRYLSGASYNEQFF.

The chain recombines TRBV28 with TRBJ1-5, with 7 bases identical to TRBD1. V shed 6 bases, J shed 3 bases, and the junction held 11 bases outside the gene matches. The CDR3 length is 16 residues. CDR1 is MDHEN, CDR2 SYDVKM, per germline. The CDR3 DNA is TGTGCCAGCAGCGGAACCAGGGACAGTTTCAATCAGCCCCAGCATTTT. It encodes CASSGTRDSFNQPQHF. Looking up the rest from reference TRBV28 and TRBJ1-5 gives the full variable domain: DVKVTQSSRYLVKRTGEKVFLECVQDMDHENMFWYRQDPGLGLRLIYFSYDVKMKEKGDIPEGYSVSREKKERFSLILESASTNQTSMYLCASSGTRDSFNQPQHFGDGTRLSIL.

The chain has TRBV2 and TRBJ2-7; 9 bases are shared with TRBD1. Germline-derived CDR1 and CDR2 are SNHLY and FYNNEI. Trimming cost V 6 bases and J 3 bases; bases outside gene matches: 12. The CDR3 runs 16 residues. CDR3 loop: CASRITGGHGDYEQYF. In DNA form, the CDR3 reads TGTGCCAGCAGGATAACAGGGGGCCACGGAGACTACGAGCAGTACTTC.